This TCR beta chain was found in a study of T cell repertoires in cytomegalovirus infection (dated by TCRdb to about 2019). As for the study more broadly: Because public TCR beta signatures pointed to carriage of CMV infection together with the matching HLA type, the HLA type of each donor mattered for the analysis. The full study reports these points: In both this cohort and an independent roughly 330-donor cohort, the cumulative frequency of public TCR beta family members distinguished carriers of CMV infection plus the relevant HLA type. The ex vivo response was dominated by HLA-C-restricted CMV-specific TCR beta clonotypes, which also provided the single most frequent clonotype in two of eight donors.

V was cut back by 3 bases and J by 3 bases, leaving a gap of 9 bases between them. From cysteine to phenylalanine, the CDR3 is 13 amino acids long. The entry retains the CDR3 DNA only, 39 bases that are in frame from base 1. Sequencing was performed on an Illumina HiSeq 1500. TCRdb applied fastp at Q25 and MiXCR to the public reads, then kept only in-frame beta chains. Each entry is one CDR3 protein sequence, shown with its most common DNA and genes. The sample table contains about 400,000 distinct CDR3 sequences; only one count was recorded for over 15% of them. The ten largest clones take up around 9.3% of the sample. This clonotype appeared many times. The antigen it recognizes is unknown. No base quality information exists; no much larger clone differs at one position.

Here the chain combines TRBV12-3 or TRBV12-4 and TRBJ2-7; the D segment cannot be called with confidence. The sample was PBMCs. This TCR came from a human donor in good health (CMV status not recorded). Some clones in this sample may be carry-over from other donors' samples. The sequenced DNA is TGTGCCAGCAGTTTTTTCTGGATCTACGAGCAGTACTTC. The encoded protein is CASSFFWIYEQYF.